The text below deals with one T cell receptor beta chain. The data were obtained in a study of T cell changes during pregnancy in multiple sclerosis. This table comes from immunoSEQ multiplex PCR, and its TCRdb copy is limited to in-frame clones, with some not included. This table holds 80,000 or so clones, roughly 94% found once. Germline V CDR1 and CDR2: MDHEN, SYDVKM. Trimming removed 5 bases from V and 4 bases from J, with 18 bases in between. The CDR3 runs to 15 residues. This clonotype was obtained from a female donor with multiple sclerosis, enrolled in a pregnancy study. The chain links TRBV28 to TRBJ2-7, with a tentative D call TRBD2 (6 bases). The sequencing here drew on peripheral blood, taken before pregnancy. The CDR3 reads CASSQAGDRVYEQYF. The CDR3 coding sequence is TGTGCCAGCAGTCAAGCGGGCGACAGAGTTTACGAGCAGTACTTC.